Sequencing of this T cell receptor (beta chain) was carried out in a study of T-cell reconstitution after alpha-beta-depleted transplantation in children. Points from the study as a whole: A year post-transplant, T-cell counts and diversity derived mostly from newly produced T cells. Some patients' high day-60 TCRbeta diversity was traced to surviving recipient T cells and thymic progenitors.

Notes on this clonotype: Its antigen is not known.

The CDR3 contains 14 residues. The V end lost 2 bases, the J end lost 8 bases, and 14 bases lay between the germline ends. Germline assignment: CDR1 ENHRY and CDR2 SYGVKD. Unique molecular identifiers were used to barcode this TCRbeta library. TCRdb re-called the PCR reads with MiXCR, one entry per CDR3 protein. The table has fewer than 500,000 distinct CDR3 sequences, 43% seen once; the top ten hold under 30%. This chain uses TRBV10-3 with TRBJ2-3; D ambiguous. The origin of this receptor is a girl aged 2-10 years with aplastic anemia, due to receive a stem cell transplant. The sample was PBMCs, taken before TCRalphabeta/CD19-depleted stem cell transplant. Written as DNA, the CDR3 is TGTGCCATCAGTGAGAGTCCAGTCCGGCCTACGCAGTATTTT. Translated: CAISESPVRPTQYF.